Shown below are 24 T cell receptor beta chains from a single sample sequenced in a study of blood T cell repertoires in COVID-19 (TCRdb year 2020). The library was generated by the immunoSEQ multiplex PCR assay. TCRdb's version of the immuneACCESS table is confined to in-frame rearrangements and falls short of the full clone set. An unresolved V gene accounts for under half of the shortfall where checked; the remainder is of unknown origin. Within this sample are 150,000 to 200,000 clones, with roughly nine tenths of them counted one time only. Roughly a sixth of the sample comes from the top ten. Material for sequencing was peripheral blood. These receptors originate from a man between 60 and 75 years old with active or convalescent COVID-19.

The genes are TRBV11-2 and TRBJ1-1; D gene ambiguous. V lost 1 base to trimming and J lost 1 base, with 10 bases between them. CDR3 length equals 15 residues. Per the germline V gene, CDR1 is SGHAT and CDR2 is FQNNGV. The CDR3: CASSLVRRPNTEAFF. CDR3 coding DNA: TGTGCCAGCAGCTTAGTTCGGAGACCGAACACTGAAGCTTTCTTT.

The V call is TRBV2, the J call TRBJ1-1, with 7 bases fitting TRBD1. The CDR3 consists of 17 residues. The germline V gene encodes CDR1 SNHLY and CDR2 FYNNEI. V was pared by 4 bases and J by 10 bases, with 21 bases of the junction left unmatched. CDR3 protein: CASSGTGAHLYFSGAFF. CDR3 DNA sequence: TGTGCCAGCAGTGGCACAGGGGCCCATTTATACTTTAGCGGAGCTTTCTTT.

CDR3 DNA sequence: TGCAGTGCTAGTACAGCGGGTCAGTACGAGCAGTACTTC. This translates into CSASTAGQYEQYF. The chain joins TRBV20-1 to TRBJ2-7; the D gene is possibly TRBD2 (6 bases). Germline values: CDR1 DFQATT, CDR2 SNEGSKA (reference sequence). Trimming stripped 3 bases from V and 4 bases from J, with 13 bases between. The CDR3 has 13 residues.

This chain connects TRBV6-6 to TRBJ2-3; 14 bases are a match to TRBD2. V lost 5 bases, J lost 0 bases, and 4 bases stayed unmatched. The CDR3 totals 17 residues. CDR1 is MNHNY, CDR2 SVGAGI, per germline (reference sequence). CDR3 in amino acids: CASSLRTSGGSTDTQYF. In nucleotides, the CDR3 is TGTGCCAGCAGTCTCCGGACTAGCGGGGGGAGCACAGATACGCAGTATTTT.

This rearrangement joins TRBV14 to TRBJ1-1; D possibly corresponds to TRBD1 (5 bases). The CDR3 has 15 residues. V was shortened by 1 base and J by 1 base, with 10 bases between the two germline ends. CDR1 is SGHDN, CDR2 FVKESK, per germline. The DNA for the CDR3 is TGTGCCAGCAGCCAAGTGGGGCCGAGGAACACTGAAGCTTTCTTT. As protein: CASSQVGPRNTEAFF.

V is TRBV5-1 and J is TRBJ1-5; the D gene is possibly TRBD1 (6 bases). This CDR3 region has 15 residues. Deletions cut 4 bases from V and 3 bases from J, with 14 bases between. CDR1 and CDR2 from the germline V gene are SGHRS and YFSETQ. DNA for the CDR3: TGCGCCAGCAGCCCCACAGGGACCAACAATCAGCCCCAGCATTTT. Amino acid sequence: CASSPTGTNNQPQHF.

The chain recombines TRBV2 with TRBJ1-2, with 7 bases aligning to TRBD1. This CDR3 comprises 12 residues. V lost 7 bases to trimming and J lost 8 bases; unmatched junction nucleotides: 7. From germline, CDR1 is SNHLY and CDR2 FYNNEI. This CDR3 is CASKTGAGGYTF. CDR3 sequence (DNA): TGTGCCAGCAAAACAGGGGCAGGCGGCTACACCTTC.

J is TRBJ2-2 and V is TRBV4-1, with 7 bases lining up with TRBD2. CDR1 MGHRA and CDR2 YSYEKL come from the germline V gene. The CDR3 totals 16 residues. Trimming at V came to 1 base and at J to 1 base, leaving 3 bases not matched to a gene. The CDR3, as DNA: TGCGCCAGCAGCCAAGTGACTAGCCGGAACACCGGGGAGCTGTTTTTT. It encodes CASSQVTSRNTGELFF.

This rearrangement joins TRBV7-9 to TRBJ1-1; D is perhaps TRBD1 (6 bases). The V and J ends lost 1 base and 5 bases respectively, with 11 bases between them. The CDR3 has 14 amino acids. Germline assignment: CDR1 SEHNR and CDR2 FQNEAQ (reference sequence). In DNA, the CDR3 is TGTGCCAGCAGCTTAGAAGGGGGAAGGACTGAAGCTTTCTTT. Translation: CASSLEGGRTEAFF.

This chain links TRBV7-2 with TRBJ2-5; the match to TRBD1 covers 8 bases. Germline V lookup: CDR1 SGHTA, CDR2 FQGNSA. This CDR3 comprises 18 residues. V lost 4 bases and J lost 0; bases outside the gene matches: 13. The CDR3 loop reads CASSSSSGGTGHQETQYF. DNA for the CDR3: TGTGCCAGCAGCTCGTCGTCAGGAGGGACAGGACACCAAGAGACCCAGTACTTC.

This clone was counted once. The rearrangement uses TRBV5-4 and TRBJ1-5, with a possible D match to TRBD1 (5 bases). This CDR3 contains 18 residues. V was shortened by 6 bases and J by 2 bases, with 24 bases between the two germline ends. Germline V gives CDR1 SGHNT, CDR2 YYREEE (reference sequence). CDR3: CASTPAPAGQGCNQPQHF. The CDR3 DNA reads TGTGCCAGCACCCCAGCCCCCGCAGGACAAGGGTGCAATCAGCCCCAGCATTTT.

The chain is built from TRBV19 and TRBJ2-5; TRBD1 matches 7 bases. The CDR3 totals 14 residues. Germline-derived CDR1 and CDR2 are LNHDA and SQIVND (reference sequence). The trim removed 6 bases at V and 5 bases at J, leaving 9 bases unmatched. CDR3: CASRARQGPETQYF. The CDR3 nucleotides read TGTGCCAGTAGGGCACGACAGGGCCCCGAGACCCAGTACTTC.

The V gene is TRBV5-4, the J gene TRBJ1-1; 8 nucleotides agree with TRBD1. CDR3 size: 16 residues. CDR1 is SGHNT and CDR2 is YYREEE in the germline V gene (reference sequence). V was pared by 4 bases and J by 1 base, with 9 bases of the junction left unmatched. The CDR3 protein is CASSTGQAIKNTEAFF. The CDR3 DNA is TGTGCCAGCAGCACGGGACAGGCGATAAAGAACACTGAAGCTTTCTTT.

The genes are TRBV5-1 and TRBJ1-6; TRBD1 might be the D (6 bases). V lost 0 bases, J lost 5 bases, and 15 bases lay in between. The CDR3 is 17 amino acids. Per germline, CDR1 SGHRS and CDR2 YFSETQ. This CDR3 reads CASSLENRGQNNSPLHF. For the CDR3, the DNA is TGCGCCAGCAGCTTGGAGAATAGAGGACAGAATAATTCACCCCTCCACTTT.

V is TRBV10-3 and J is TRBJ1-2; D remains unclear. V lost 0 bases, J lost 8 bases, and 7 bases lay in between. Germline lookup yields CDR1 ENHRY and CDR2 SYGVKD. There are 12 residues in the CDR3. The CDR3 sequence is CAISESTGGYTF. Here the CDR3 DNA reads TGTGCCATCAGTGAGTCGACCGGGGGCTACACCTTC.

Concerning this clone itself: A read error may produce the germline difference seen at one junction end. V gene TRBV29-1 combines with J gene TRBJ1-2; no reliable D call. The germline CDR1 and CDR2 sequences are SQVTM and ANQGSEA. This CDR3 has 13 residues. The CDR3 region is CSVGRGWVYRYTF. The CDR3 region has the DNA TGCAGCGTTGGTCGGGGTTGGGTCTATCGCTACACCTTC.

This sequence joins TRBV5-5 and TRBJ2-7; D ambiguous. CDR1 is SGHKS and CDR2 is YYEKEE in the germline V gene (reference sequence). Deletions cut 0 bases from V and 0 bases from J, with 13 bases between. The CDR3 has 16 amino acids. The chain's CDR3 is CASSLESISTSYEQYF. The DNA of the CDR3 is TGTGCCAGCAGCTTGGAGTCTATAAGTACCTCCTACGAGCAGTACTTC.

This clone appeared a single time. The rearrangement joins TRBV5-4 to TRBJ1-1, with 7 bases fitting TRBD1. The junction had 9 bases not matched to a gene; V was cut back by 9 bases and J by 4 bases. Looked up from germline, CDR1 is SGHNT and CDR2 is YYREEE (reference sequence). The CDR3 covers 13 residues. The CDR3 DNA reads as TGTGCCACCTCAGGGGGGTACGGCACTGAAGCTTTCTTT. Its translation is CATSGGYGTEAFF.

The rearrangement links TRBV29-1 to TRBJ1-2, with 7 bases lining up with TRBD1. V was pared by 1 base and J by 8 bases, with 1 base of the junction left unmatched. Germline V gene sequence: CDR1 SQVTM, CDR2 ANQGSEA. This CDR3 has 11 residues. CDR3 bases: TGCAGCGTTGAAGCCAGGGGGGGCTACACCTTC. Its protein product is CSVEARGGYTF.

V is TRBV7-8 and J is TRBJ1-3; D not certain. Germline CDR1 reads SGHVS; CDR2 reads FQNEAQ. V gave up 4 bases and J gave up 0 bases, with 10 bases separating them. The CDR3 runs to 15 residues. The CDR3 protein is CASSSTGYSGNTIYF. DNA of the CDR3: TGTGCCAGCAGCTCCACCGGGTACTCTGGAAACACCATATATTTT.

The chain's CDR3 is CASSVVPSKQFF. As DNA, the CDR3 is TGTGCCAGCAGCGTAGTCCCCTCTAAGCAGTTCTTC. The chain is built from TRBV9 and TRBJ2-1; D not resolved. Germline V lookup: CDR1 SGDLS, CDR2 YYNGEE. Trimming took off 0 bases at V and 11 bases at J, with 9 bases between the two ends. This CDR3 spans 12 amino acids.

The chain has TRBV2 and TRBJ1-1; no reliable D call. The length of the CDR3 is 14 residues. The ends were cut back, 4 bases at V and 5 bases at J, with 14 bases in the middle. Germline V gene data show CDR1 as SNHLY and CDR2 as FYNNEI. The CDR3 loop reads CASSASWSSTEAFF. DNA for the CDR3: TGTGCCAGCAGTGCCTCCTGGAGCTCGACTGAAGCTTTCTTT.

The chain carries TRBV5-4 and TRBJ2-2; no clear D gene. The CDR3 extends over 15 amino acids. V lost 0 bases, J lost 3 bases, and 9 bases lay in between. CDR1 and CDR2 (germline): SGHNT, YYREEE (reference sequence). The DNA of the CDR3 is TGTGCCAGCAGCTTGGGTCAGTTGGACACCGGGGAGCTGTTTTTT. It encodes CASSLGQLDTGELFF.

The V call is TRBV3-1 (or the pseudogene TRBV3-2), the J call TRBJ1-5; D gene ambiguous. This CDR3 spans 13 amino acids. In germline, CDR1 is LGHDT, CDR2 YNNKEL (reference sequence). Trimming removed 0 bases at V and 7 bases at J, with 7 bases between. As DNA, the CDR3 is TGTGCCAGCAGCCAAGATCGGGTACAGCCCCAGCATTTT. Its protein is CASSQDRVQPQHF.